Below, 25 T cell receptor beta chains from the same sample are listed, as sequenced in a study of T cells in Graves' hyperthyroidism and ophthalmopathy. Amplification of TCR beta CDR3 regions used RNA as the template. The HTBI primer set drove a first-round RT-PCR of the TCR CDR3. TCRdb reprocessed the multiplex PCR reads via MiXCR and lists one record per CDR3 protein. The data hold 75,000 to 100,000 distinct CDR3 sequences, with roughly 37% observed a single time. The source material was peripheral blood or thyroid tissue (not recorded which). The receptors come from a woman aged 25 to 45 with Graves' hyperthyroidism.

This clonotype was seen at least ten times. CDR3 loop: CASSQEEDSEQYF. As DNA, the CDR3 is TGTGCCAGCAGCCAAGAGGAGGATTCGGAGCAGTACTTC. The rearrangement links TRBV3-1 to TRBJ2-7; D possibly corresponds to TRBD2 (5 bases). The ends were cut back, 0 bases at V and 7 bases at J, with 10 bases in the middle. Germline CDR1 reads LGHDT; CDR2 reads YNNKEL (reference sequence). CDR3 length: 13 amino acids.

There are many counts of this clonotype. The chain uses TRBV10-3 and TRBJ2-7; D remains unclear. This CDR3 is built from 12 residues. Germline CDR1 is ENHRY and CDR2 is SYGVKD. V gave up 4 bases and J gave up 8 bases, with 12 bases separating them. CDR3 residues: CAISAQDMQQYF. CDR3 coding DNA: TGTGCCATCAGTGCCCAAGACATGCAGCAGTACTTC.

This chain joins TRBV20-1 and TRBJ2-7; D gene uncertain. Germline-derived CDR1 and CDR2 are DFQATT and SNEGSKA (reference sequence). The CDR3 loop spans 12 amino acids. V lost 3 bases and J 0 bases, leaving 6 bases between the germline ends. The CDR3 nucleotides are TGCAGTGCTAGCCCTGTCTCCTACGAGCAGTACTTC. Its protein is CSASPVSYEQYF.

As for this clonotype: It is unclear where the CDR3 begins or ends on the DNA, so no DNA is shown, and the CDR3 is as TCRdb lists it. This chain uses TRBV29-1 with TRBJ1-2; the table gives TRBD1 as D, unverified against the DNA. The CDR3 has 14 amino acids, counting both end residues. Germline V gene sequence: CDR1 SQVTM, CDR2 ANQGSEA. The CDR3 is CSVTGRRVGYGCTF.

The rearrangement joins TRBV3-1 to TRBJ2-7; 9 bases fit TRBD1. This CDR3 spans 14 amino acids. The germline gives CDR1 LGHDT, CDR2 YNNKEL (reference sequence). The CDR3 region is CASGQSQGASEQYF. CDR3 nucleotide sequence: TGTGCTAGCGGCCAATCACAGGGGGCTAGCGAGCAGTACTTC.

The CDR3 DNA follows: TGTGCCAGCAGCCCCGACAGGGTCGGCTACACCTTC. Its protein is CASSPDRVGYTF. The chain joins TRBV7-9 to TRBJ1-2; 7 bases agree with TRBD1. Germline CDR1 and CDR2: SEHNR and FQNEAQ (reference sequence). The V and J ends lost 5 bases and 8 bases, in that order; junction bases with no gene match: 5. The CDR3 has 12 amino acids.

This clonotype was seen at least ten times. The V and J genes are TRBV7-6 and TRBJ2-7, with 11 bases aligning to TRBD2. V gave up 5 bases and J gave up 7 bases; unmatched junction bases: 10. The CDR3 sequence is 15 residues long. The V gene's germline CDR1 is SGHVS and CDR2 FNYEAQ. The CDR3 DNA reads TGTGCCAGCAGCGACTATAGCGGGAGGGCGGGGGAGCAGTACTTC. Protein: CASSDYSGRAGEQYF. The full variable domain, with the rest looked up from reference TRBV7-6 and TRBJ2-7, is GAGVSQSPRYKVTKRGQDVALRCDPISGHVSLYWYRQALGQGPEFLTYFNYEAQQDKSGLPNDRFSAERPEGSISTLTIQRTEQRDSAMYRCASSDYSGRAGEQYFGPGTRLTVT.

This clonotype was observed at least ten times. The rearrangement uses TRBV28 and TRBJ1-2, with a possible D match to TRBD1 (6 bases). This CDR3 spans 15 amino acids. CDR1 and CDR2 from the germline V gene are MDHEN and SYDVKM. Trimming removed 9 bases from V and 2 bases from J, with 19 bases in between. CDR3 region: CASRRTDTRNYGYTF. The CDR3 coding sequence is TGTGCCAGTCGGCGGACAGACACGAGGAACTATGGCTACACCTTC.

This clonotype was seen ten or more times. The V and J genes are TRBV7-8 and TRBJ1-1, with D unclear. CDR3 size: 15 residues. V lost 0 bases and J lost 5, with 13 bases in between. Germline-derived CDR1 and CDR2 are SGHVS and FQNEAQ. The CDR3 bases are TGTGCCAGCAGCTTAGCGGCCCGATTGGGAACTGAAGCTTTCTTT. Translating gives CASSLAARLGTEAFF.

The genes are TRBV9 and TRBJ2-2; 10 nucleotides match TRBD1. Germline trimming cut 4 bases from V and 5 bases from J; bases unmatched to any gene: 11. The CDR3 spans 17 residues. Germline V lookup: CDR1 SGDLS, CDR2 YYNGEE. The CDR3 DNA follows: TGTGCCAGCAGCTTCGCCGGGACAGGGGAAGAGACCGGGGAGCTGTTTTTT. Encoded protein: CASSFAGTGEETGELFF.

This clonotype was detected a few times. The V and J genes are TRBV15 and TRBJ2-7, with D maybe TRBD2 (5 bases). The CDR3 covers 13 residues. Germline loops: CDR1 LNHNV, CDR2 YYDKDF (reference sequence). Trimming stripped 5 bases from V and 7 bases from J, with 15 bases between. The CDR3 sequence: CATSQHPGEEQYF. CDR3 nucleotides: TGTGCCACCAGCCAACATCCCGGGGAGGAGCAGTACTTC. Drawing the rest from reference TRBV15 and TRBJ2-7, the complete variable domain is DAMVIQNPRYQVTQFGKPVTLSCSQTLNHNVMYWYQQKSSQAPKLLFHYYDKDFNNEADTPDNFQSRRPNTSFCFLDIRSPGLGDTAMYLCATSQHPGEEQYFGPGTRLTVT.

This rearrangement joins TRBV20-1 to TRBJ2-7; 12 bases agree with TRBD1. After removal of 8 bases from V and 4 bases from J, the junction contained 9 bases not matched to a gene. The CDR3 spans 14 residues. CDR1 is DFQATT, CDR2 SNEGSKA, per germline (reference sequence). The chain's CDR3 is CSSKGGQGAYEQYF. In DNA, the CDR3 is TGCAGTTCGAAGGGGGGACAGGGGGCTTACGAGCAGTACTTC.

The chain is built from TRBV11-2 and TRBJ2-2; 7 positions match TRBD2. Per germline, CDR1 SGHAT and CDR2 FQNNGV. The CDR3 has 15 amino acids. V lost 0 bases, J lost 8 bases, and 6 bases stayed unmatched. The chain's CDR3 is CASSLDGQGGGELFF. CDR3 coding DNA: TGTGCCAGCAGCTTAGATGGTCAGGGAGGGGGGGAGCTGTTTTTT.

Notes on this clonotype: This may be a read error, as it is one base from a much larger clone. The chain is built from TRBV10-3 and TRBJ1-6; D ambiguous. The CDR3 extends over 13 amino acids. Germline V gene data show CDR1 as ENHRY and CDR2 as SYGVKD. The chain's CDR3 is CASSFDPNSPPHF. In nucleotides, the CDR3 is TGTGCCAGCAGTTTTGATCCTAATTCACCCCCCCACTTT.

This clonotype was recorded many times. The CDR3 DNA reads as TGTGCCAGCAGTGTCGACAGGGGGCCCTTGATGAACACTGAAGCTTTCTTT. Translated: CASSVDRGPLMNTEAFF. The rearrangement links TRBV6-5 to TRBJ1-1, with 10 bases identical to TRBD1. Germline values: CDR1 MNHEY, CDR2 SVGAGI. This CDR3 comprises 17 residues. The J segment lost 0 bases and the V segment lost 5 bases, leaving 9 bases of the junction unmatched.

The rearrangement links TRBV7-9 to TRBJ1-2; TRBD1 aligns across 7 bases. CDR3 size: 12 residues. The germline V gene encodes CDR1 SEHNR and CDR2 FQNEAQ (reference sequence). The ends lost 6 bases at V and 5 bases at J; junction bases unmatched: 3. The CDR3 loop reads CASRGQSYGYTF. CDR3 nucleotides: TGTGCCAGCAGGGGACAGTCATATGGCTACACCTTC.

On this clonotype: The conserved phenylalanine or tryptophan normally closing the CDR3 is absent here, so this likely arose from a read error. This chain links TRBV24-1 with TRBJ1-1; D is uncertain. The CDR3 runs to 12 residues. Trimming removed 12 bases from V and 1 base from J, with 11 bases in between. Germline CDR1 reads KGHDR; CDR2 reads SFDVKD. The CDR3 DNA follows: TGTGCCGCTCAGTCAGGGAACACTGAAGCTTTCCTT. It encodes CAAQSGNTEAFL.

There are many counts of this clonotype. The genes are TRBV6-5 and TRBJ2-7; TRBD2 agrees at 7 bases. V was clipped by 0 bases and J by 0 bases; unmatched bases: 5. There are 16 residues in the CDR3. CDR1 is MNHEY, CDR2 SVGAGI, per germline. The DNA for the CDR3 is TGTGCCAGCAGTTACTCGATGGCTAGCGGCTCCTACGAGCAGTACTTC. This codes for CASSYSMASGSYEQYF.

This clonotype was detected many times. The rearrangement uses TRBV5-1 and TRBJ1-1, with a tentative D call TRBD1 (5 bases). This CDR3 is 15 amino acids long. Germline V gene lookup returns CDR1 SGHRS and CDR2 YFSETQ. V was cut by 0 bases and J by 4 bases, with 13 bases left in between. The CDR3 coding sequence is TGCGCCAGCAGCTTGGACAGGCGTCGGAGCACTGAAGCTTTCTTT. Its translation: CASSLDRRRSTEAFF.

The V call is TRBV20-1, the J call TRBJ1-6; 8 positions match TRBD1. J gave up 7 bases and V 5 bases, and 4 bases lay outside the gene matches. Germline loops: CDR1 DFQATT, CDR2 SNEGSKA (reference sequence). This CDR3 has 13 residues. The CDR3 is CSAWTGRNSPLHF. Here the CDR3 DNA reads TGCAGTGCTTGGACAGGGCGGAATTCACCCCTCCACTTT.

This clonotype was counted ten times or more. The chain uses TRBV7-2 and TRBJ2-7; TRBD2 matches at 13 bases. CDR1 and CDR2 (germline): SGHTA, FQGNSA. This CDR3 spans 15 amino acids. V lost 1 base, J lost 7 bases, and 4 bases stayed unmatched. CDR3 residues: CASSLGLAGGWEQYF. As DNA, the CDR3 is TGTGCCAGCAGCTTAGGACTAGCGGGAGGATGGGAGCAGTACTTC.

This clonotype was found many times. The gene calls are TRBV6-5 and TRBJ1-1; D gene ambiguous. Germline loops: CDR1 MNHEY, CDR2 SVGAGI. This CDR3 is built from 16 residues. The V gene lost 1 base and the J gene lost 1 base, with 13 bases spanning the gap. The CDR3 reads CASSYFIGHKNTEAFF. CDR3 DNA: TGTGCCAGCAGTTACTTCATTGGGCACAAGAACACTGAAGCTTTCTTT.

This clonotype was counted at least ten times. The V and J genes are TRBV5-1 and TRBJ1-2; 10 positions agree with TRBD1. Trimming at V came to 9 bases and at J to 5 bases, leaving 7 bases not matched to a gene. In germline, CDR1 is SGHRS, CDR2 YFSETQ. This CDR3 has 13 amino acids. CDR3: CATSGGQGYGYTF. CDR3 bases: TGCGCCACATCCGGGGGACAGGGGTATGGCTACACCTTC. The full variable domain, completed using reference TRBV5-1 and TRBJ1-2, is KAGVTQTPRYLIKTRGQQVTLSCSPISGHRSVSWYQQTPGQGLQFLFEYFSETQRNKGNFPGRFSGRQFSNSRSEMNVSTLELGDSALYLCATSGGQGYGYTFGSGTRLTVV.

This clonotype was counted ten times or more. V usage is TRBV2 and J usage is TRBJ2-5, with TRBD1 matching 8 bases. CDR1 is SNHLY, CDR2 FYNNEI, per germline. V was clipped by 0 bases and J by 5 bases; unmatched bases: 14. CDR3 length: 18 residues. The CDR3 loop reads CASSEALRGWGQVETQYF. CDR3 in DNA: TGTGCCAGCAGTGAAGCGCTTCGAGGTTGGGGACAGGTGGAGACCCAGTACTTC. Full variable domain (outside the CDR3, taken from reference TRBV2 and TRBJ2-5): EPEVTQTPSHQVTQMGQEVILRCVPISNHLYFYWYRQILGQKVEFLVSFYNNEISEKSEIFDDQFSVERPDGSNFTLKIRSTKLEDSAMYFCASSEALRGWGQVETQYFGPGTRLLVL.

Many counts were recorded for this clonotype. The V gene is TRBV7-6, the J gene TRBJ1-4; D gene ambiguous. The CDR3 consists of 12 residues. Looked up from germline, CDR1 is SGHVS and CDR2 is FNYEAQ. Trimming removed 5 bases from V and 7 bases from J, with 8 bases in between. The CDR3 loop is CASSQMREKLFF. CDR3 DNA: TGTGCCAGCAGCCAAATGCGTGAAAAACTGTTTTTT.